This record concerns one T cell receptor (beta chain) sequence. The data were taken from a study of CD8 T cells in Susac syndrome. V was clipped by 3 bases and J by 5 bases, with 11 bases between them. The CDR3 length is 12 residues. Germline CDR1 and CDR2: SQVTM and ANQGSEA. TCR beta sequencing covered blood CD8+ and CD4+ T cells. The patients serving as multiple sclerosis controls were treatment-naive. They had stable or active relapsing-remitting disease and fulfilled revised McDonald criteria. Negative isolation was used for CD8+ and CD4+ T cells, and FACS enrichment was applied to TEMRA cells. RNA was extracted with the RNeasy kit, and a quantity of 0.5 to 1 ug was reverse transcribed using random hexamers. A multiplex approach, immunoSEQ multiplex PCR, amplified TCR beta CDR3 across 54 Vbeta and 13 Jbeta. Each CDR3 protein is one row after TCRdb ran MiXCR on the immunoSEQ multiplex PCR reads. Counted here are 250,000 to 300,000 distinct CDR3 sequences, around 89% occurring once; the ten biggest clones make up approximately 0.2%.

This sequence was found in a human donor with multiple sclerosis. The rearrangement uses TRBV29-1 and TRBJ2-7; possible D gene TRBD1, 5 bases. The sequencing input was CD8+ T cells from PBMCs. This CDR3 reads CSVDGQGNEQYF. The DNA for the CDR3 is TGCAGCGTTGACGGGCAGGGCAACGAGCAGTACTTC.